This record concerns one T cell receptor beta chain sequence. Its antigen is undetermined. Before the COVID-19 pandemic, during about 2011-2019, CD4+ T cells were taken from unexposed donors. The protocol was immunoSEQ multiplex PCR, while the TCRdb copy is restricted to in-frame clones and leaves out a portion. The data show about 59,000 clones, just over 85% seen once. The sample originates from a study of CD4 T cells in relation to SARS-CoV-2 and coronaviruses. As for the study in general: The restricting HLA molecule for shared crossreactive spike epitopes was mapped.

Broader study findings: Monoreactive clones expanded significantly more to SARS-CoV-2 than crossreactive clones did. The assay detects memory recall responses, not culture-primed primary responses. In around 60% of donors, memory CD4+ clonotypes crossrecognized SARS-CoV-2 and at least one common cold coronavirus spike.

Germline V gene lookup returns CDR1 MNHEY and CDR2 SVGEGT. This CDR3 has 15 amino acids. V shed 5 bases, J shed 7 bases, and the junction held 8 bases outside the gene matches. This chain uses TRBV6-2 or TRBV6-3 with TRBJ1-5, with 10 bases that match TRBD1. The sample taken for sequencing was memory CD4+ T cells from PBMCs. The sequence was obtained from a human donor in good health. The CDR3 region has the DNA TGTGCCAGCAGTCACCGACAGGGGGCTGAGCAGCCCCAGCATTTT. Translated: CASSHRQGAEQPQHF.